The 30 T cell receptor beta chains listed next were all sequenced from one sample in a study of monozygotic twins with inflammatory bowel disease. TCRdb reanalyzed the 5' RACE reads and collapses them to one entry per CDR3 protein, without DNA. The specimen's table records 110,000 or so distinct CDR3 sequences. The sequencing sample was made of blood. Receptors originate from a human donor with ulcerative colitis or Crohn's disease, or a healthy co-twin of an affected twin (not recorded which).

The CDR3: CASKAGLNTEAFF. The chain has TRBV7-3 and TRBJ1-1; without DNA, the TCRdb call of TRBD1 cannot be checked. CDR1 SGHTA and CDR2 FQGTGA come from the germline V gene. The CDR3 length is 13 residues. The complete variable domain, with remaining parts taken from reference TRBV7-3 and TRBJ1-1, reads GAGVSQTPSNKVTEKGKYVELRCDPISGHTALYWYRQSLGQGPEFLIYFQGTGAADDSGLPNDRFFAVRPEGSVSTLKIQRTERGDSAVYLCASKAGLNTEAFFGQGTRLTVV.

The gene calls are TRBV24-1 and TRBJ2-1; TCRdb indicates TRBD1, and absent DNA this call remains unverified. Germline V gene data show CDR1 as KGHDR and CDR2 as SFDVKD. The CDR3 has 15 amino acids. The CDR3: CATSDPGQGNNEQFF.

The chain is built from TRBV7-7 and TRBJ2-1; the TCRdb D gene call, TRBD2, has no DNA to confirm it. The CDR3 runs 14 residues. CDR1 is SSHAT, CDR2 FNYEAQ, per germline (reference sequence). CDR3 residues: CASSLAVRGGEQFF.

The chain joins TRBV7-9 to TRBJ2-7; as DNA is missing, the TRBD2 call by TCRdb cannot be tested. Germline CDR1 reads SEHNR; CDR2 reads FQNEAQ (reference sequence). This CDR3 region has 14 residues. Here the CDR3 reads CASSLELAVYEQYF.

This chain uses TRBV6-1 with TRBJ1-3; as DNA is missing, the TRBD1 call by TCRdb cannot be tested. This CDR3 is 15 amino acids long. The germline V gene encodes CDR1 MNHNS and CDR2 SASEGT. The CDR3 is CASIGGRGAGNTIYF.

The genes are TRBV5-1 and TRBJ2-1; absent DNA, TCRdb's TRBD1 call cannot be checked. The CDR3 length is 16 residues. Germline V gives CDR1 SGHRS, CDR2 YFSETQ. The CDR3: CASSLEGTGVYNEQFF.

This chain uses TRBV12-3 or TRBV12-4 with TRBJ2-3; the TCRdb D gene call, TRBD2, has no DNA to confirm it. The CDR3 extends over 13 amino acids. CDR3 amino acids: CASSPRGSDTQYF.

This rearrangement joins TRBV3-1 to TRBJ1-1; there is no DNA to check the TCRdb D call of TRBD1. CDR3 length equals 14 residues. Looked up from germline, CDR1 is LGHDT and CDR2 is YNNKEL (reference sequence). CDR3 region: CASSQDGGGTEAFF.

V gene TRBV7-3 combines with J gene TRBJ2-7; TCRdb proposes TRBD1, but this gene call is untestable without DNA. This CDR3 has 16 amino acids. Germline CDR1 SGHTA, CDR2 FQGTGA. The CDR3 protein is CASSSAPGTETYEQYF.

This chain joins TRBV20-1 and TRBJ1-1. Germline lookup yields CDR1 DFQATT and CDR2 SNEGSKA (reference sequence). This CDR3 is 11 amino acids long. The CDR3 reads CSARGPGGAFF.

The CDR3 here is CASAGLAGDNEQFF. V usage is TRBV5-1 and J usage is TRBJ2-1; no DNA is available, so the TRBD2 call from TCRdb remains unchecked. This CDR3 contains 14 residues. Germline V lookup: CDR1 SGHRS, CDR2 YFSETQ.

The chain carries TRBV7-3 and TRBJ1-1. The CDR3 has 13 amino acids. The germline gives CDR1 SGHTA, CDR2 FQGTGA. CDR3 region: CASSDRAYGEAFF. The full variable domain, with the rest looked up from reference TRBV7-3 and TRBJ1-1, is GAGVSQTPSNKVTEKGKYVELRCDPISGHTALYWYRQSLGQGPEFLIYFQGTGAADDSGLPNDRFFAVRPEGSVSTLKIQRTERGDSAVYLCASSDRAYGEAFFGQGTRLTVV.

This rearrangement joins TRBV5-1 to TRBJ2-5; TCRdb indicates TRBD1, and absent DNA this call remains unverified. Germline loops: CDR1 SGHRS, CDR2 YFSETQ. The CDR3 sequence is 16 residues long. The CDR3 region is CATRPPRGPFQETQYF.

This chain joins TRBV3-1 and TRBJ2-5; TCRdb picks TRBD1, but there is no DNA to check that call. From germline, CDR1 is LGHDT and CDR2 YNNKEL (reference sequence). The CDR3 spans 16 residues. The CDR3 here is CASSQRTGGVLETQYF.

The V call is TRBV5-1, the J call TRBJ1-2. Germline CDR1 SGHRS, CDR2 YFSETQ. CDR3 length: 13 amino acids. Here the CDR3 reads CASSPAANYGYTF. Supplemented by reference TRBV5-1 and TRBJ1-2, the full variable domain reads KAGVTQTPRYLIKTRGQQVTLSCSPISGHRSVSWYQQTPGQGLQFLFEYFSETQRNKGNFPGRFSGRQFSNSRSEMNVSTLELGDSALYLCASSPAANYGYTFGSGTRLTVV.

CDR3 loop: CASSVGGVSNTEAFF. The J gene is TRBJ1-1, the V gene TRBV9. Per germline, CDR1 SGDLS and CDR2 YYNGEE. This CDR3 comprises 15 residues. Using reference TRBV9 and TRBJ1-1 for the parts outside the CDR3, the full variable domain is DSGVTQTPKHLITATGQRVTLRCSPRSGDLSVYWYQQSLDQGLQFLIQYYNGEERAKGNILERFSAQQFPDLHSELNLSSLELGDSALYFCASSVGGVSNTEAFFGQGTRLTVV.

The rearrangement uses TRBV3-1 and TRBJ1-1. This CDR3 is built from 15 residues. The germline CDR1 and CDR2 sequences are LGHDT and YNNKEL (reference sequence). This CDR3 is CASSHWRLTNTEAFF.

The rearrangement links TRBV12-3 or TRBV12-4 to TRBJ1-1; TCRdb lists TRBD1, though no DNA is available to test this call. This CDR3 comprises 12 residues. The CDR3 region is CASSVGTGKAFF.

The chain's CDR3 is CASSLNGASLFDEQYF. The chain combines TRBV5-1 with TRBJ2-7; the TRBD1 assignment by TCRdb is unverifiable without DNA. The CDR3 loop spans 16 amino acids. CDR1 SGHRS and CDR2 YFSETQ come from the germline V gene.

The V and J genes are TRBV6-5 and TRBJ2-6; TCRdb's D call, TRBD1, is unchecked because there is no DNA. The CDR3 has 18 amino acids. Germline loops: CDR1 MNHEY, CDR2 SVGAGI. The CDR3 here is CASSYGTGIYYGANVLTF.

The chain links TRBV20-1 to TRBJ2-7; with no DNA, the TCRdb D assignment of TRBD1 cannot be verified. This CDR3 is built from 11 residues. The germline gives CDR1 DFQATT, CDR2 SNEGSKA (reference sequence). The chain's CDR3 is CSASRGGEQYF.

The chain has TRBV20-1 and TRBJ2-7; TCRdb proposes TRBD1, but this gene call is untestable without DNA. The germline V gene encodes CDR1 DFQATT and CDR2 SNEGSKA (reference sequence). The CDR3 loop spans 14 amino acids. The CDR3 is CSATGTPVSYEQYF.

The chain combines TRBV5-6 with TRBJ2-7; TCRdb's assignment of TRBD1 cannot be checked, as there is no DNA. Germline V gene sequence: CDR1 SGHDT, CDR2 YYEEEE. The CDR3 has 14 amino acids. CDR3 in amino acids: CASNLGQTIYEQYF.

The rearrangement links TRBV7-9 to TRBJ2-5; TCRdb reports TRBD1, a call that lacks DNA to check it against. The CDR3 extends over 13 amino acids. Germline assignment: CDR1 SEHNR and CDR2 FQNEAQ (reference sequence). The CDR3 loop is CASSLGEGVTQYF.

The chain combines TRBV5-1 with TRBJ1-2; absent DNA, TCRdb's TRBD1 call cannot be checked. The CDR3 has 14 residues. The germline CDR1 and CDR2 sequences are SGHRS and YFSETQ. The chain's CDR3 is CATGLTGGNYGYTF. The variable domain in full, completed from reference TRBV5-1 and TRBJ1-2, reads KAGVTQTPRYLIKTRGQQVTLSCSPISGHRSVSWYQQTPGQGLQFLFEYFSETQRNKGNFPGRFSGRQFSNSRSEMNVSTLELGDSALYLCATGLTGGNYGYTFGSGTRLTVV.

The chain has TRBV20-1 and TRBJ2-3; the D call from TCRdb, TRBD2, cannot be confirmed without DNA. This CDR3 has 14 amino acids. Germline V gene data show CDR1 as DFQATT and CDR2 as SNEGSKA (reference sequence). This CDR3 reads CSAGSGSRTDTQYF.

This chain joins TRBV7-2 and TRBJ2-2; TCRdb's D gene call, TRBD1, goes unchecked for lack of DNA. The CDR3 runs 15 residues. Germline V gene data show CDR1 as SGHTA and CDR2 as FQGNSA. The CDR3 loop is CASSLVAGHTGELFF.

The CDR3 sequence: CASSLGDRYSNQPQHF. The V gene is TRBV5-5, the J gene TRBJ1-5; the TRBD1 assignment by TCRdb is unverifiable without DNA. The length of the CDR3 is 16 residues. The V gene's germline CDR1 is SGHKS and CDR2 YYEKEE (reference sequence).

The chain links TRBV7-6 to TRBJ2-2; TCRdb picks TRBD2, but there is no DNA to check that call. The germline gives CDR1 SGHVS, CDR2 FNYEAQ. This CDR3 region has 14 residues. The CDR3 here is CASSSRSGVGKLFF.

The chain couples TRBV12-3 or TRBV12-4 to TRBJ2-3; TCRdb outputs TRBD2, but without DNA this stays unchecked. This CDR3 contains 14 residues. CDR3 loop: CASGGGISTDTQYF.